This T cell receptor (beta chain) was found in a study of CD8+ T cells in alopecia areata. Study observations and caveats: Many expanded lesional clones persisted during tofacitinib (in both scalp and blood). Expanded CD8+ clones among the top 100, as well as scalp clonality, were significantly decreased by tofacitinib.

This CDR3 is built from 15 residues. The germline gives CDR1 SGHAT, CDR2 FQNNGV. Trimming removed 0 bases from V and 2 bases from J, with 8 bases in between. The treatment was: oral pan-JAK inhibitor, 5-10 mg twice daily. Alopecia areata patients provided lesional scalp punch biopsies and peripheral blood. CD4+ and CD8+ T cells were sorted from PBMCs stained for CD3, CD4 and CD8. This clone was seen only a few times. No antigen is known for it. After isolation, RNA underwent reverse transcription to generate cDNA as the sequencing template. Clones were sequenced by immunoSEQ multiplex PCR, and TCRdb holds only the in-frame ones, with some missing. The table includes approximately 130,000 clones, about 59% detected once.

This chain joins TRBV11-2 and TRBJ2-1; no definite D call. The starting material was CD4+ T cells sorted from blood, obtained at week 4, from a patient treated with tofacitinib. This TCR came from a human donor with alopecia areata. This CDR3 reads CASSLEPGPYNEQFF. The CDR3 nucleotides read TGTGCCAGCAGCTTAGAGCCCGGCCCCTACAATGAGCAGTTCTTC.